These 12 T cell receptor beta chains share one sample of origin, sequenced in a study of identical twins. TCRdb fed the 5' RACE reads into MiXCR, producing one record per CDR3 protein. The profile covers some 790,000 distinct CDR3 sequences, with around a sixth appearing a single time and about 12% taken by the ten largest. The data also belong to a second study, concerning T cells expressing NK-cell markers.

Input material: PBMCs. The receptor set was obtained from a woman aged 18-29 years in good health.

This clonotype was counted at least ten times. The genes are TRBV12-3 or TRBV12-4 and TRBJ1-5, with 7 bases identical to TRBD1. V gave up 6 bases and J gave up 1 base; unmatched junction bases: 3. The CDR3 spans 14 residues. CDR3 in DNA: TGTGCCAGCAGCTGGGGACAGAGCAATCAGCCCCAGCATTTT. This gives the protein CASSWGQSNQPQHF.

This clonotype has at least ten counts. The V call is TRBV20-1, the J call TRBJ2-1; a weak D match, TRBD1 (5 bases). Trimming stripped 0 bases from V and 9 bases from J, with 18 bases between. The CDR3 has 15 residues. The germline CDR1 and CDR2 sequences are DFQATT and SNEGSKA (reference sequence). This CDR3 is CSARDSTGDYVEQFF. The CDR3 coding sequence is TGCAGTGCTAGAGACAGCACAGGTGATTATGTTGAGCAGTTCTTC.

This chain connects TRBV18 to TRBJ2-5; D call uncertain. V lost 0 bases to trimming and J lost 3 bases, with 11 bases between them. Looked up from germline, CDR1 is KGHSH and CDR2 is LQKENI. This CDR3 spans 15 amino acids. CDR3 sequence (DNA): TGTGCCAGCTCACCACCGGGCAGTCAAAAAGAGACCCAGTACTTC. Its protein product is CASSPPGSQKETQYF.

The V and J genes are TRBV6-2 or TRBV6-3 and TRBJ2-1; D remains unclear. The CDR3 consists of 12 residues. Trimming left V 5 bases short and J 8 bases short, with 10 bases between. Per the germline V gene, CDR1 is MNHEY and CDR2 is SVGEGT. CDR3 coding DNA: TGTGCCAGCAGTGTGATGGGTTATGAGCAGTTCTTC. This gives the protein CASSVMGYEQFF.

DNA of the CDR3: TGTGCCATCAGTGAACTAGCCTACAATGAGCAGTTCTTC. This codes for CAISELAYNEQFF. The chain links TRBV10-3 to TRBJ2-1; D may be TRBD2 (5 bases). Germline V CDR1 and CDR2: ENHRY, SYGVKD. The CDR3 length is 13 residues. Trimming took off 3 bases at V and 2 bases at J, with 5 bases between the two ends.

CDR3 DNA: TGTGCCAGCAGGACAGGGGCGGGATATTACGAGCAGTACTTC. This sequence encodes CASRTGAGYYEQYF. This rearrangement joins TRBV12-3 or TRBV12-4 to TRBJ2-7; 8 nucleotides line up with TRBD1. The CDR3 sequence is 14 residues long. V shed 6 bases and J 4 bases; nucleotides not matched to a gene: 8.

This clonotype was seen a few times. This sequence joins TRBV6-5 and TRBJ2-7, with D unresolved. Germline lookup yields CDR1 MNHEY and CDR2 SVGAGI. The germline V and J ends were trimmed by 0 bases and 0 bases, with 9 bases remaining between them. The CDR3 extends over 15 amino acids. The DNA of the CDR3 is TGTGCCAGCAGTTACTCTGGGCAGTTCTCCTACGAGCAGTACTTC. Its protein product is CASSYSGQFSYEQYF.

The chain links TRBV6-5 to TRBJ2-7; D unclear. The V end lost 8 bases, the J end lost 3 bases, and 11 bases lay between the germline ends. CDR3 length equals 12 residues. The germline CDR1 and CDR2 sequences are MNHEY and SVGAGI. CDR3 amino acids: CASANPGYEQYF. CDR3 bases: TGTGCCAGCGCTAATCCAGGCTACGAGCAGTACTTC.

The chain uses TRBV7-9 and TRBJ1-1; TRBD1 matches 7 bases. Germline V lookup: CDR1 SEHNR, CDR2 FQNEAQ (reference sequence). CDR3 length: 16 residues. The V gene end was trimmed by 1 base and the J gene end by 1 base; junction bases not matched to a gene: 6. The CDR3 loop reads CASSLGLDRANTEAFF. The CDR3 nucleotides read TGTGCCAGCAGCTTAGGGCTAGACAGGGCGAACACTGAAGCTTTCTTT.

Of note for this clonotype: The junction differs from germline at one of its ends, possibly a read error. The CDR3: CACRDLSGRTMMGLNEQFF. The CDR3 bases are TGTGCCTGCAGGGACCTTAGCGGGAGAACGATGATGGGACTCAATGAGCAGTTCTTC. V usage is TRBV12-3 or TRBV12-4 and J usage is TRBJ2-1; 9 positions match TRBD2. CDR3 length equals 19 residues.

The CDR3 bases are TGTGCCAGCAGGAGGGGGGCTGAAGCTTTCTTT. Its protein product is CASRRGAEAFF. V is TRBV12-3 or TRBV12-4 and J is TRBJ1-1, with D maybe TRBD1 (6 bases). The V end lost 6 bases, the J end lost 6 bases, and 8 bases lay between the germline ends. CDR3 length: 11 amino acids.

The sample holds a few counts of this clonotype. The CDR3 reads CSAFSGGEVENIQYF. The CDR3 DNA reads as TGCAGTGCTTTTAGCGGGGGGGAGGTGGAAAACATTCAGTACTTC. The chain employs TRBV20-1 and TRBJ2-4; 11 bases agree with TRBD2. J lost 5 bases, V lost 5 bases, and 8 bases had no gene match. The CDR3 spans 15 residues. Germline CDR1 and CDR2: DFQATT and SNEGSKA (reference sequence).